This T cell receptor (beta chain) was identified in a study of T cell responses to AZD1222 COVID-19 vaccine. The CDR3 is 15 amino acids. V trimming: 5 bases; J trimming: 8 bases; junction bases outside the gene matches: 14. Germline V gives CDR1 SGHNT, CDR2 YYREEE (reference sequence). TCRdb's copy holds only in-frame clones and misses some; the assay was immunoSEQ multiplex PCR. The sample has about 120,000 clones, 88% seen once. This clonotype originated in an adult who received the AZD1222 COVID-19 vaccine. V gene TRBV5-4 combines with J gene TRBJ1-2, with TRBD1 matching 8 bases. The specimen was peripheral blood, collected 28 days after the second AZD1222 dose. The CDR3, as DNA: TGTGCCAGCAGTTTTGGACAGGGAGGTGTGGGGGGCTACACCTTC. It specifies CASSFGQGGVGGYTF.